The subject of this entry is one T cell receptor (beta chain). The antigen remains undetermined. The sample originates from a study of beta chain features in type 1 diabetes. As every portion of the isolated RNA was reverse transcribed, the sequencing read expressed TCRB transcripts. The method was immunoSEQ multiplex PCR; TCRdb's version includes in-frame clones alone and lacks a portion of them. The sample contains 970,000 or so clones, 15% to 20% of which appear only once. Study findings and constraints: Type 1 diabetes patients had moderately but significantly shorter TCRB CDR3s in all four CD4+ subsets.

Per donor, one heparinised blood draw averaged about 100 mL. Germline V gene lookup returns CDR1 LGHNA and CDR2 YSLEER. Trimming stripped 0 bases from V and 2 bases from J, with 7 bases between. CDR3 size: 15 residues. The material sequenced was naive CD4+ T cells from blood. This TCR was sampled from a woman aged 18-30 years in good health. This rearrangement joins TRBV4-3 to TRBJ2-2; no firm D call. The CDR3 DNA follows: TGCGCCAGCAGCCAAGACCCCTATAACACCGGGGAGCTGTTTTTT. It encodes CASSQDPYNTGELFF.